The clone carrying this TCR beta chain was counted many times. What it binds is unknown. Unmatched junction bases numbered 7, after V lost 0 bases and J lost 2 bases. The length of the CDR3 is 17 residues. Germline assignment: CDR1 DFQATT and CDR2 SNEGSKA (reference sequence). The sample belongs to a study of regulatory T cells in long-lasting Graves disease. Study-level points and caveats: Newly diagnosed patients had higher TCR diversity than persistent Graves' patients did.

For TCR beta, libraries came from iRepertoire HTBI primers and Arm-PCR of CDR3 regions. Per the study methods: Detected in the samples were just over 60 TRBV and approximately 14 TRBJ segments. TCRdb reprocessed the multiplex PCR reads with MiXCR, giving one entry per CDR3 protein. The V and J calls reflect TCRdb's pipeline rather than the authors' work. The sample has about 420,000 distinct CDR3 sequences, roughly 15% seen once; the top ten hold about 25%. Specified time point: newly diagnosed GD, antithyroid drugs for less than 3 months. TCR sequences were obtained from RNA taken from PBMCs. The same sample was also studied in work on T cells in Graves' hyperthyroidism and ophthalmopathy. From that second work: RT-PCR in the first round (using the HTBI primer set) targeted the TCR CDR3.

The sequence was obtained from a woman aged 18-30 years with Graves disease. Material: peripheral blood mononuclear cells (PBMCs), obtained at new diagnosis, from a patient treated with antithyroid drugs. This rearrangement joins TRBV20-1 to TRBJ2-1; 10 bases fit TRBD2. The chain's CDR3 is CSARDPSGRAAYNEQFF. Written as DNA, the CDR3 is TGCAGTGCTAGAGATCCGAGCGGGAGGGCCGCCTACAATGAGCAGTTCTTC.